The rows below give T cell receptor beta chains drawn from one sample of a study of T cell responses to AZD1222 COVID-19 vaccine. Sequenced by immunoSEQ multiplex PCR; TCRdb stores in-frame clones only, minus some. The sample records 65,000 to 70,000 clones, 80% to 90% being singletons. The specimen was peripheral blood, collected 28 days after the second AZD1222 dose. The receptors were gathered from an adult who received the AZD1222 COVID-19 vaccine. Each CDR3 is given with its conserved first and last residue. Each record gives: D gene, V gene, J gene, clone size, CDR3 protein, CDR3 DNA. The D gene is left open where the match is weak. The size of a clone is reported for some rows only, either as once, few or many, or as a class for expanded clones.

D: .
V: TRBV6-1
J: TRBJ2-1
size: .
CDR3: CASSEIRQHNEQFF
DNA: TGTGCCAGCAGTGAAATTCGGCAGCACAATGAGCAGTTCTTC

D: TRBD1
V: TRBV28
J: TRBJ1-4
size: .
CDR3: CASALGGGFSEKLFF
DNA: TGTGCCAGCGCCCTAGGGGGCGGGTTTAGTGAAAAACTGTTTTTT

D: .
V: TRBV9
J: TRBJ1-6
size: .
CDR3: CASSAMGGISSPLHF
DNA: TGTGCCAGCAGCGCCATGGGGGGAATTTCTTCACCCCTCCACTTT

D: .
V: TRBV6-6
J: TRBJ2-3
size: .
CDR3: CASSYPLRTGTDTQYF
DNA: TGTGCCAGCAGTTACCCTCTACGGACAGGCACAGATACGCAGTATTTT

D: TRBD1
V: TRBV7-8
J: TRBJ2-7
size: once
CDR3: CASSLAFDWRQGSYEQYF
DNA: TGTGCCAGCAGCTTGGCGTTTGACTGGAGACAGGGCTCCTACGAGCAGTACTTC

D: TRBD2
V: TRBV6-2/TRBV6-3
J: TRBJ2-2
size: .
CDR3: CASSSIAGANAGELFF
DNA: TGTGCCAGCAGTTCAATAGCGGGGGCTAACGCCGGGGAGCTGTTTTTT

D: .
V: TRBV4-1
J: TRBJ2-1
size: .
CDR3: CASSQVDLGFRRYNEQFF
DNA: TGCGCCAGCAGCCAAGTAGACCTCGGCTTCCGGCGCTACAATGAGCAGTTCTTC

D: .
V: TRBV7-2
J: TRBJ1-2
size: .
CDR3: CASTKQNYGYTF
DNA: TGTGCCAGCACGAAACAAAACTATGGCTACACCTTC

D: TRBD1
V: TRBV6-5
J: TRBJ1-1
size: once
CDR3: CASRHTGAAFF
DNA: TGTGCCAGCAGGCATACAGGGGCAGCTTTCTTT

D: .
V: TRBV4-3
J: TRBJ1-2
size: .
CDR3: CASSQEGGLGGYTF
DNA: TGCGCCAGCAGCCAAGAGGGGGGGTTGGGTGGCTACACCTTC

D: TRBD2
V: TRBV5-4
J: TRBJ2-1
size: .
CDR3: CASSLELAKINEQFF
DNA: TGTGCCAGCAGCTTGGAACTAGCGAAGATAAATGAGCAGTTCTTC

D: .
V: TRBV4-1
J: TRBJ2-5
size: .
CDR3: CASSQDPLVAAQETQYF
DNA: TGCGCCAGCAGCCAAGACCCTCTTGTAGCGGCCCAAGAGACCCAGTACTTC